This TCR beta chain was captured by sequencing in a study of OX40 agonist ivuxolimab in advanced cancers. Whole-study context: With ivuxolimab, an agonistic anti-OX40 (CD134) antibody, patients were treated. Three patients, one with hepatocellular carcinoma and two with cutaneous melanoma, achieved partial responses.

Here immunoSEQ multiplex PCR was the method, and the copy in TCRdb shows in-frame clones only, minus some. The sample lists 60,000 to 80,000 clones, roughly 88% occurring once. The receptor comes from an adult with an advanced solid tumor such as melanoma, head and neck, liver or kidney cancer. Specimen: CD4+ or CD8+ T cells sorted from blood, collected in a trial of the OX40 agonist ivuxolimab.

CDR3 sequence reads: CASSHTRGFTTEQYF. CDR3 nucleotides: TGTGCCAGCAGCCATACCAGGGGCTTTACGACGGAGCAGTACTTC. The genes are TRBV7-2 and TRBJ2-7, with D perhaps TRBD1 (6 bases). The CDR3 is made up of 15 amino acids. V lost 5 bases, J lost 7 bases, and 21 bases lay in between. Germline CDR1 and CDR2: SGHTA and FQGNSA.